These T cell receptor beta chains were read from a single sample in a study of cytomegalovirus exposure and HLA in healthy donors. Generated by immunoSEQ multiplex PCR, the TCRdb table keeps only in-frame clones and is missing some. The top ten clones hold about 2.4% of a sample with about 120,000 clones, about four fifths of them seen once. Sequenced: PBMCs. The source of these receptors is a woman between 35 and 50 years old in good health and CMV-seronegative. Both conserved end residues are part of each CDR3. A D gene is named only where the DNA matches it firmly. The size entry is marked missing in some rows and otherwise reads once, few, many or a size class.

cdr3_nt: TGTGCCAGCAGCTTAGGGACAAAGAGCAATCAGCCCCAGCATTTT; cdr3_aa: CASSLGTKSNQPQHF; clone_size: .; j_call: TRBJ1-5; d_call: .; v_call: TRBV7-9
cdr3_nt: TGTGCCAGCACCACAGGTGGTTCAAGGTCCTACAATGAGCAGTTCTTC; cdr3_aa: CASTTGGSRSYNEQFF; clone_size: .; j_call: TRBJ2-1; d_call: .; v_call: TRBV6-6
cdr3_nt: TGTGCCAGCAGCTCAATGCTAGCGGGAGGGAGCGAGACCCAGTACTTC; cdr3_aa: CASSSMLAGGSETQYF; clone_size: .; j_call: TRBJ2-5; d_call: TRBD2; v_call: TRBV13
cdr3_nt: TGTGCCAGCAGCTTGCTGGGGACAGCAAGCAATCAGCCCCAGCATTTT; cdr3_aa: CASSLLGTASNQPQHF; clone_size: .; j_call: TRBJ1-5; d_call: TRBD1; v_call: TRBV5-8
cdr3_nt: TGTGCCAGCAGTGACGCTACCCGAGAGACCCAGTACTTC; cdr3_aa: CASSDATRETQYF; clone_size: few; j_call: TRBJ2-5; d_call: .; v_call: TRBV25-1
cdr3_nt: TGTGCCAGTAGCCCTCAGGGGGCGCGAGTCCGTGGCTACACCTTC; cdr3_aa: CASSPQGARVRGYTF; clone_size: .; j_call: TRBJ1-2; d_call: TRBD1; v_call: TRBV19
cdr3_nt: TGTGCCAGCAGCTTAGGGGCTAGCGGCATCCAAGAGACCCAGTACTTC; cdr3_aa: CASSLGASGIQETQYF; clone_size: .; j_call: TRBJ2-5; d_call: TRBD2; v_call: TRBV11-2
cdr3_nt: TGTGCCAGCAGCTTAGTCCCAGGGTCGCGCACAGATACGCAGTATTTT; cdr3_aa: CASSLVPGSRTDTQYF; clone_size: .; j_call: TRBJ2-3; d_call: .; v_call: TRBV7-2
cdr3_nt: TGTGCCAGTAGGACGGCGGGGAATCAGCCCCAGCATTTT; cdr3_aa: CASRTAGNQPQHF; clone_size: .; j_call: TRBJ1-5; d_call: .; v_call: TRBV19
cdr3_nt: TGTGCCAGCAGCTCAAGAGTCTATGGCTACACCTTC; cdr3_aa: CASSSRVYGYTF; clone_size: .; j_call: TRBJ1-2; d_call: .; v_call: TRBV7-8
cdr3_nt: TGTGCCAGCAGTGCTCGGACAGGGGGCATCGATGAGCAGTTCTTC; cdr3_aa: CASSARTGGIDEQFF; clone_size: once; j_call: TRBJ2-1; d_call: TRBD1; v_call: TRBV6-1
cdr3_nt: TGTGCCTCCTCCTCCCGGACAGGGGGCGCTTTTCCCCTCCACTTT; cdr3_aa: CASSSRTGGAFPLHF; clone_size: .; j_call: TRBJ1-6; d_call: TRBD1; v_call: TRBV30
cdr3_nt: TGTGCCAGCAGTCGGGCCTACAGGGACAATCAGCCCCAGCATTTT; cdr3_aa: CASSRAYRDNQPQHF; clone_size: .; j_call: TRBJ1-5; d_call: .; v_call: TRBV28
cdr3_nt: TGTGCCAGCAGCGGGGGGGATTTTCGGGCGGCTTTCTTT; cdr3_aa: CASSGGDFRAAFF; clone_size: .; j_call: TRBJ1-1; d_call: .; v_call: TRBV5-4
cdr3_nt: TGCGCCAGCAGCTTGGCGCAGAACTATGGCTACACCTTC; cdr3_aa: CASSLAQNYGYTF; clone_size: .; j_call: TRBJ1-2; d_call: .; v_call: TRBV5-1
cdr3_nt: TGCGCCAGCAGTTCGACAGGGGTCTCCTACAATGAGCAGTTCTTC; cdr3_aa: CASSSTGVSYNEQFF; clone_size: .; j_call: TRBJ2-1; d_call: TRBD1; v_call: TRBV4-1
cdr3_nt: TGTGCCAGCAGGGGGGACAGTTATAATTCACCCCTCCACTTT; cdr3_aa: CASRGDSYNSPLHF; clone_size: .; j_call: TRBJ1-6; d_call: TRBD1; v_call: TRBV6-5
cdr3_nt: TGCGCCAGCCGCCCCGGGGGTGTTTCTAACTATGGCTACACCTTC; cdr3_aa: CASRPGGVSNYGYTF; clone_size: .; j_call: TRBJ1-2; d_call: .; v_call: TRBV5-1
cdr3_nt: TGTGCCAGAGTGGGGGGAGGGCCGAACACCGGGGAGCTGTTTTTT; cdr3_aa: CARVGGGPNTGELFF; clone_size: .; j_call: TRBJ2-2; d_call: .; v_call: TRBV21-1
cdr3_nt: TGTGCCAGCAGCTTTGGACAGAAAATTCGTAGGCGCTACACCTTC; cdr3_aa: CASSFGQKIRRRYTF; clone_size: .; j_call: TRBJ1-2; d_call: .; v_call: TRBV5-8
cdr3_nt: TGCAGCGTTGAAGATTGGGGCGGGAGAAGGAACAATGAGCAGTTCTTC; cdr3_aa: CSVEDWGGRRNNEQFF; clone_size: once; j_call: TRBJ2-1; d_call: TRBD2; v_call: TRBV29-1
cdr3_nt: TGTGCCAGCAGTGAGGAGGCAGACGGCTACGAGCAGTACTTC; cdr3_aa: CASSEEADGYEQYF; clone_size: .; j_call: TRBJ2-7; d_call: .; v_call: TRBV9
cdr3_nt: TGTGCCAGCAGCCTAGGACAGGAACACAACTATGGCTACACCTTC; cdr3_aa: CASSLGQEHNYGYTF; clone_size: once; j_call: TRBJ1-2; d_call: TRBD1; v_call: TRBV5-4
cdr3_nt: TGTGCCAGCAGCTTGGAAACAGTTAGCTATGGCTACACCTTC; cdr3_aa: CASSLETVSYGYTF; clone_size: .; j_call: TRBJ1-2; d_call: .; v_call: TRBV5-4
cdr3_nt: TGTGCCAGCAGACCCGAGGCGGACACCGGGGAGCTGTTTTTT; cdr3_aa: CASRPEADTGELFF; clone_size: .; j_call: TRBJ2-2; d_call: .; v_call: TRBV7-3
cdr3_nt: TGCAGCGTTGATGGGACAGGGGACTACGAGCAGTACTTC; cdr3_aa: CSVDGTGDYEQYF; clone_size: once; j_call: TRBJ2-7; d_call: TRBD1; v_call: TRBV29-1
cdr3_nt: TGTGCCAGCAGCTCACGCGGTAGACAGGGAAGCTCCTACAATGAGCAGTTCTTC; cdr3_aa: CASSSRGRQGSSYNEQFF; clone_size: .; j_call: TRBJ2-1; d_call: TRBD1; v_call: TRBV11-2
cdr3_nt: TGTGCCAGCAAAGCTAGCGGGTCCTCCTACGAGCAGTACTTC; cdr3_aa: CASKASGSSYEQYF; clone_size: few; j_call: TRBJ2-7; d_call: TRBD2; v_call: TRBV2
cdr3_nt: TGCGCCAGCCGGCTGGGGGCTAGCACAGATACGCAGTATTTT; cdr3_aa: CASRLGASTDTQYF; clone_size: .; j_call: TRBJ2-3; d_call: .; v_call: TRBV5-1
cdr3_nt: TGTGCCAGCAGCTCACCCGAGGGCAGCGGTGGCTACACCTTC; cdr3_aa: CASSSPEGSGGYTF; clone_size: .; j_call: TRBJ1-2; d_call: .; v_call: TRBV4-2
cdr3_nt: TGTGCCAGCAGTGCAAAGACAGGGACCACAGATACGCAGTATTTT; cdr3_aa: CASSAKTGTTDTQYF; clone_size: .; j_call: TRBJ2-3; d_call: TRBD1; v_call: TRBV6-1
cdr3_nt: TGTGCCAGCAGCACTAGTTATCCGGGTACTGAAGCTTTCTTT; cdr3_aa: CASSTSYPGTEAFF; clone_size: once; j_call: TRBJ1-1; d_call: .; v_call: TRBV7-6
cdr3_nt: TGTGCCAGCAGCTTAGCGGAGACAGGGGACTATGGCTACACCTTC; cdr3_aa: CASSLAETGDYGYTF; clone_size: .; j_call: TRBJ1-2; d_call: TRBD1; v_call: TRBV7-8